This T cell receptor (beta chain) was sequenced in a study of cytomegalovirus exposure and HLA in healthy donors (dated by TCRdb to about 2017). Describing the broader study: In an earlier analysis of some 550 of the donors, roughly 300 Gb of sequence data and 120 million or so unique TCR beta sequences from about 190 million T cells were reported. An early release that covered about 600 HLA-typed donors contained around 330 gigabases of sequencing data and tens of millions of unique TCR sequences. Of the 350 to 450 genotyped donors, approximately 82% fell in the genetic ancestry cluster associated with self-reported Caucasian donors. The study was designed to test whether signatures of past pathogen exposure could be identified by cataloging public T cell receptors. Using immunosequencing, the study profiled T cell repertoires from 640 or so subjects and related those repertoires to cytomegalovirus serostatus. In addition to the first cohort of 650 to 750 subjects, a separate validation cohort of approximately 130 different subjects was used. The study combined high-throughput TCR immunosequencing, statistical association of individual TCRs with disease status, and machine learning to predict cytomegalovirus infection status. To study patterns of TCR occurrence, a later analysis re-analyzed previously published TCR beta repertoires from around 700 donors and added high-resolution HLA genotyping. Rather than drawing on any new phenotypic data, the later analysis identified candidate immune exposures from TCR beta sequences and the way those sequences occurred across donors. In an earlier analysis of around 540 of the donors, high-throughput TCR beta sequencing was used to judge whether each TCR beta V gene segment behaved as functional or pseudogenic. Alongside the repertoire data, information on donor age, sex, ethnicity and CMV serostatus was compiled. In a later genetic analysis, genome-wide SNP genotypes for about 55% of the roughly 700 donors were used, and that subset was treated as a discovery cohort. All discovery cohort repertoires had been generated using a single sequencing platform. HLA typing included class I and class II loci at four-digit resolution. Typing coverage differed by locus: A, B, C, DRB1 and DQB1 were typed in roughly 620-630 donors, DQA1 in 500 to 550, DPA1 in some 600, and DPB1 in approximately 450. Because of strong linkage in the cohort, roughly five DR-DQ haplotypes were treated as single units for association and clustering. Across approximately 400 genotyped donors of the cohort, an average of about 250,000 unique TCR beta nucleotide sequences per donor were sequenced, and approximately 19% of those sequences were non-productive.

Worth noting for this clone: Its antigen remains undetermined. Nothing much larger sits one base from this clone, and base qualities are not available.

The cohort comprised 670 or so healthy bone marrow donors. At the time of sampling, all cohort members were nominally healthy, though unrecorded immune exposures were likely present. The donor was CMV seropositive and was included in the group of 250 to 300 seropositive cohort members. Every donor gave a peripheral blood sample, and the peripheral blood mononuclear cells from that sample were used for TCR beta sequencing. Genomic DNA was extracted from the blood cell samples with the Qiagen DNeasy Blood Extraction Kit. Study-wide conclusions, independent of this receptor: In this cohort, only TCR beta chains were sequenced, and detectable features were limited by the absence of alpha or paired-chain data. According to the authors, the approach could potentially be generalized to other disease states and immunological phenotypes. In a later genetic analysis, fewer N-insertions in productive TCRs were reported among donors in an Asian-associated ancestry cluster than the approximately 710-donor mean. Specific HLA alleles were associated with 15,000 to 20,000 TCR beta sequences at a false discovery rate of 0.05 in a later analysis. Compared with equally common non-associated chains, HLA-associated TCR beta chains in a later analysis were more clonally expanded and had lower generation probabilities. In a later analysis, the rate of TCR association differed among HLA loci, with DRB1 alleles having the most associated TCRs and HLA-C alleles having the fewest. In a later analysis, most CMV-associated TCR beta chains were found to appear HLA-restricted, with HLA associations seemingly driven largely by CMV exposure. Several of the top co-occurrence clusters appeared to be linked to parvovirus B19, influenza, CMV and Epstein-Barr virus, according to a later analysis. For the cohort, immune exposure information was limited to CMV serostatus. The study gave a list of about 150 TCR beta chains associated with cytomegalovirus. The presence/absence analyses assumed that sequencing depth was roughly uniform across donors, and that assumption may not be true. Most TCR sequences were seen in very few donors, while some public TCRs were found in many individuals. Because HLA typing was missing for some donors at each locus, association tests included only the typed subset. Because counts were too low, about 18 rarely observed V segments, including chromosome 9 orphons, were left out of the earlier analysis of a few hundred of the donors. An earlier analysis of approximately 590 of the donors showed that most TCR beta V segments appeared in productive rearrangements either about 87% or about 30% of the time, which broadly matched IMGT annotations. Assigning TCR associations to individual alleles was difficult when HLA alleles, especially DR and DQ, strongly co-occurred. Because the 87-base-pair reads could not distinguish some IMGT-functional V segments, including TRBV6-2 and TRBV6-3, those segments were excluded. A cluster of highly shared sequence variants was judged likely to be a technical artifact of the sequencing pipeline. A further reported finding was that TCR beta sequences accurately predicted the HLA-A and HLA-B alleles for most subjects in the first cohort. Linkage disequilibrium might explain the correlated functional status among segregating V segments, but an unknown experimental factor could not be excluded. Three of the identified cytomegalovirus-associated TCR beta chains were confirmed in vitro to be specific for cytomegalovirus antigens. In a later genetic analysis, a missense DCLRE1C variant was associated with V-gene and J-gene trimming of TCR beta chains, and the association was replicated in an independent cohort. Cytomegalovirus status was reported to be diagnosed by the classifier with high specificity and sensitivity in both the original and validation cohorts.

From cysteine to phenylalanine, the CDR3 is 15 amino acids long. The kept DNA is CDR3 alone, 45 bases in frame from the first base. CDR1 KGHSH and CDR2 LQKENI were looked up in the germline V gene. V is cut back by 3 bases and J by 4 bases, with 8 bases in the junction unmatched. Library generation was performed with the immunoSEQ multiplex PCR assay. A mixture of 60 forward primers for TCR Vbeta segments and 13 reverse primers for TCR Jbeta segments was used in the multiplex PCR. Amplification of the CDR3 region of rearranged TCR beta genes was performed with a multiplex PCR assay on genomic DNA. The Illumina HiSeq System was used to sequence the amplified TCR beta libraries as 87-base-pair reads. The original methods were these. In a later analysis, some 80 million unique TCR beta chains were counted across the 650 to 750 repertoires, and roughly 9.9 million of these chains were shared by at least two donors. Raw reads were error-corrected and collapsed into unique sequences by a nearest-neighbor algorithm in which closely related sequences were merged to remove PCR and sequencing errors. V, D and J gene segments were assigned by aligning CDR3 sequences to IMGT reference sequences. For a sequence to be retained, a match of at least six nucleotides was required to both a V gene segment and a J gene segment. Rearrangements were called productive when the CDR3 lacked stop codons and stayed in frame with V and J; all others were non-productive. Following IMGT convention, CDR3 was defined as the stretch from the second conserved V-encoded cysteine to the conserved J-encoded phenylalanine. Sequences without an unambiguous match to a single V gene segment were excluded from the earlier analysis of about 640 of the donors. In an earlier analysis of about 590 of the donors, a V segment was called functional when productive rearrangements were above 56.7%, and segregating when the standard deviation between donors exceeded 5%. A statistical classification framework was developed to diagnose cytomegalovirus status using the catalog of TCR beta chain sequences. A later analysis assigned V and J genes by comparing TCR nucleotide sequences with IMGT/GENE-DB human TR gene sequences. Using the TCRdist pipeline, a later analysis assigned CDR3 sequences along with most-parsimonious VDJ recombination scenarios. In a later analysis, each TCR beta chain was defined by its CDR3 amino acid sequence together with its V-gene family, and reads without a unique V-gene family were excluded. As a way to deal with suspected cross-contamination and a sequencing artifact, a later analysis dropped 500 to 700 nucleotide sequences that were highly shared and had low generation probability. In a later analysis, a clonal expansion index for each public chain was calculated from normalized within-repertoire ranks of inferred template counts. In a later analysis, generation probabilities were computed using a VDJ recombination model fitted to out-of-frame rearrangements, and the results were checked against IGoR. A later analysis scored TCR-TCR, TCR-HLA and TCR-CMV co-occurrence with hypergeometric tests, applying a repertoire-size bias correction to TCR pairs. False discovery rates were estimated in a later analysis by permuting HLA or CMV assignments 20 times. In a later analysis, co-occurring TCRs were grouped using DBSCAN, with TCRdist sequence similarity added in when clustering inside HLA-allele-positive subsets. Co-occurrence clustering excluded repertoires with fewer than 30,000 or more than 120,000 public chains, plus five with anomalous nucleotide sharing. TCRdb holds this immuneACCESS table with in-frame rearrangements only. Some clones are missing; in checked studies, unresolved V genes explain under half, and the rest has no known cause. Clone size and V and J calls were adopted from that table, with D and trimming inferred from the DNA. The sample records under 200,000 clones, around 78% of which are singletons. Around 2% of the sample is in the top ten clones.

The sequence is built from TRBV18 and TRBJ1-1; 7 nucleotides in the junction match TRBD1. What was sequenced was PBMCs. This clonotype was sampled from a woman between 25 and 40 years old in good health and CMV-seropositive. The nucleotides read TGTGCCAGCTCACCCCTAGACAGGGCGGCCACTGAAGCTTTCTTT. The resulting protein is CASSPLDRAATEAFF.